These T cell receptor beta chains were read from a single sample in a study of blood T cell repertoires in COVID-19. Sequencing was performed with immunoSEQ multiplex PCR; in TCRdb, only in-frame clones are kept and a portion is missing. There are under 50,000 clones in the sample; about 88% occur only once, and 19% lies in the top ten. Sequenced sample: peripheral blood. These receptors were collected from a man aged 70 or older with active COVID-19. Both conserved end residues are part of each CDR3.

j_call v_call cdr3_aa
TRBJ2-1 TRBV9 CASSVGLAGPNEQFF
TRBJ2-1 TRBV4-1 CASSQDPKRTTYNEQFF
TRBJ2-7 TRBV3-1/TRBV3-2 CASSPLGLAGGPINYEQYF
TRBJ2-7 TRBV11-1 CASSSRVPFYEQYF
TRBJ1-5 TRBV18 CASSPGGLQPQHF
TRBJ2-5 TRBV15 CATSSRDRGQETQYF
TRBJ2-3 TRBV9 CASSMTSGETDTQYF
TRBJ2-5 TRBV7-7 CASSLNRGSETQYF
TRBJ1-5 TRBV7-8 CASSLVVTPNQPQHF
TRBJ1-3 TRBV18 CASSPEWGNTIYF
TRBJ2-2 TRBV4-1 CASSPTGTRTGELFF
TRBJ1-2 TRBV18 CASSPGTPYGYTF
TRBJ1-1 TRBV27 CASSLFGQHSGNTEAFF
TRBJ1-2 TRBV7-9 CASTPGTAGDGYTF
TRBJ2-3 TRBV7-3 CASSPGLAGGPSDTQYF
TRBJ1-4 TRBV6-2/TRBV6-3 CASSPGSRMGKLFF
TRBJ2-7 TRBV4-1 CASSQPERGTSGSYEQYF
TRBJ2-2 TRBV5-1 CASQGLAPTGELFF
TRBJ2-1 TRBV30 CAWSANPLAGVGGEQFF
TRBJ1-2 TRBV15 CATSPGQNYGYTF
TRBJ1-1 TRBV6-2/TRBV6-3 CASSFLGGRTEAFF
TRBJ1-1 TRBV28 CASSPGQGRGAFF
TRBJ2-2 TRBV7-2 CASSSKDRVTGELFF
TRBJ2-3 TRBV6-5 CASSPRQVGTDTQYF
TRBJ1-2 TRBV24-1 CATSDSATGGRGYTF
TRBJ2-7 TRBV7-9 CASSFGANYEQYF
TRBJ2-1 TRBV27 CASSLSGWGGGDEQFF
TRBJ2-7 TRBV19 CASSIAGQGAYEQYF
TRBJ1-1 TRBV19 CASRLGRRTEAFF
TRBJ2-6 TRBV18 CASSLQGSGANVLTF